What follows are 5 T cell receptor beta chains derived from one specimen sequenced in a study of cytomegalovirus exposure and HLA in healthy donors. The PCR ran on 60 Vbeta and 13 Jbeta primers. TCRdb's table, derived via immunoSEQ multiplex PCR, lists solely in-frame clones and lacks some. Among about 150,000 clones listed, roughly 70% were seen once. Sample: PBMCs. The receptors stem from a human donor in good health.

The chain recombines TRBV11-2 with TRBJ2-7; TRBD1 agrees at 11 bases. Unmatched junction bases numbered 5, after V lost 5 bases and J lost 5 bases. Germline V gives CDR1 SGHAT, CDR2 FQNNGV. CDR3 length equals 14 residues. CDR3 sequence reads: CASSEGQGGHEQYF. CDR3 DNA sequence: TGTGCCAGCAGCGAGGGACAGGGGGGCCACGAGCAGTACTTC.

This clone came up a few times. Other DNA sequences within the sample encode an identical CDR3. The V gene is TRBV5-1, the J gene TRBJ1-1; D gene ambiguous. Trimming shortened V by 0 bases and J by 4 bases, and 7 bases separated the two germline ends. CDR1 and CDR2 from the germline V gene are SGHRS and YFSETQ. The CDR3 has 13 amino acids. This CDR3 reads CASSLGTGTEAFF. The DNA for the CDR3 is TGCGCCAGCAGCTTGGGCACCGGCACTGAAGCTTTCTTT. The full variable domain, rest sourced from reference TRBV5-1 and TRBJ1-1, is KAGVTQTPRYLIKTRGQQVTLSCSPISGHRSVSWYQQTPGQGLQFLFEYFSETQRNKGNFPGRFSGRQFSNSRSEMNVSTLELGDSALYLCASSLGTGTEAFFGQGTRLTVV.

This chain links TRBV10-3 with TRBJ1-2, with 9 bases fitting TRBD1. The J segment lost 0 bases and the V segment lost 8 bases, leaving 7 bases of the junction unmatched. The CDR3 sequence is 15 residues long. The germline gives CDR1 ENHRY, CDR2 SYGVKD. CDR3 in DNA: TGTGCCATCTTAGACAGGGGGTCTTCTAACTATGGCTACACCTTC. Residues: CAILDRGSSNYGYTF.

V usage is TRBV2 and J usage is TRBJ2-1; D unclear. In germline, CDR1 is SNHLY, CDR2 FYNNEI. Trimming pared 6 bases from V and 5 bases from J, leaving 14 bases between. This CDR3 is built from 14 residues. The CDR3 loop is CASSPGFLDNEQFF. CDR3 nucleotide sequence: TGTGCCAGCAGCCCCGGGTTTTTAGACAATGAGCAGTTCTTC.

The genes are TRBV11-3 and TRBJ2-3; 11 positions match TRBD2. Germline V lookup: CDR1 SGHNT, CDR2 YENEEA. The CDR3 extends over 16 amino acids. V dropped 5 bases and J dropped 3; count of bases not matched to a gene: 7. The CDR3 loop is CASSPVASGRTDTQYF. CDR3 bases: TGTGCCAGCAGCCCAGTGGCTAGCGGGAGGACAGATACGCAGTATTTT.